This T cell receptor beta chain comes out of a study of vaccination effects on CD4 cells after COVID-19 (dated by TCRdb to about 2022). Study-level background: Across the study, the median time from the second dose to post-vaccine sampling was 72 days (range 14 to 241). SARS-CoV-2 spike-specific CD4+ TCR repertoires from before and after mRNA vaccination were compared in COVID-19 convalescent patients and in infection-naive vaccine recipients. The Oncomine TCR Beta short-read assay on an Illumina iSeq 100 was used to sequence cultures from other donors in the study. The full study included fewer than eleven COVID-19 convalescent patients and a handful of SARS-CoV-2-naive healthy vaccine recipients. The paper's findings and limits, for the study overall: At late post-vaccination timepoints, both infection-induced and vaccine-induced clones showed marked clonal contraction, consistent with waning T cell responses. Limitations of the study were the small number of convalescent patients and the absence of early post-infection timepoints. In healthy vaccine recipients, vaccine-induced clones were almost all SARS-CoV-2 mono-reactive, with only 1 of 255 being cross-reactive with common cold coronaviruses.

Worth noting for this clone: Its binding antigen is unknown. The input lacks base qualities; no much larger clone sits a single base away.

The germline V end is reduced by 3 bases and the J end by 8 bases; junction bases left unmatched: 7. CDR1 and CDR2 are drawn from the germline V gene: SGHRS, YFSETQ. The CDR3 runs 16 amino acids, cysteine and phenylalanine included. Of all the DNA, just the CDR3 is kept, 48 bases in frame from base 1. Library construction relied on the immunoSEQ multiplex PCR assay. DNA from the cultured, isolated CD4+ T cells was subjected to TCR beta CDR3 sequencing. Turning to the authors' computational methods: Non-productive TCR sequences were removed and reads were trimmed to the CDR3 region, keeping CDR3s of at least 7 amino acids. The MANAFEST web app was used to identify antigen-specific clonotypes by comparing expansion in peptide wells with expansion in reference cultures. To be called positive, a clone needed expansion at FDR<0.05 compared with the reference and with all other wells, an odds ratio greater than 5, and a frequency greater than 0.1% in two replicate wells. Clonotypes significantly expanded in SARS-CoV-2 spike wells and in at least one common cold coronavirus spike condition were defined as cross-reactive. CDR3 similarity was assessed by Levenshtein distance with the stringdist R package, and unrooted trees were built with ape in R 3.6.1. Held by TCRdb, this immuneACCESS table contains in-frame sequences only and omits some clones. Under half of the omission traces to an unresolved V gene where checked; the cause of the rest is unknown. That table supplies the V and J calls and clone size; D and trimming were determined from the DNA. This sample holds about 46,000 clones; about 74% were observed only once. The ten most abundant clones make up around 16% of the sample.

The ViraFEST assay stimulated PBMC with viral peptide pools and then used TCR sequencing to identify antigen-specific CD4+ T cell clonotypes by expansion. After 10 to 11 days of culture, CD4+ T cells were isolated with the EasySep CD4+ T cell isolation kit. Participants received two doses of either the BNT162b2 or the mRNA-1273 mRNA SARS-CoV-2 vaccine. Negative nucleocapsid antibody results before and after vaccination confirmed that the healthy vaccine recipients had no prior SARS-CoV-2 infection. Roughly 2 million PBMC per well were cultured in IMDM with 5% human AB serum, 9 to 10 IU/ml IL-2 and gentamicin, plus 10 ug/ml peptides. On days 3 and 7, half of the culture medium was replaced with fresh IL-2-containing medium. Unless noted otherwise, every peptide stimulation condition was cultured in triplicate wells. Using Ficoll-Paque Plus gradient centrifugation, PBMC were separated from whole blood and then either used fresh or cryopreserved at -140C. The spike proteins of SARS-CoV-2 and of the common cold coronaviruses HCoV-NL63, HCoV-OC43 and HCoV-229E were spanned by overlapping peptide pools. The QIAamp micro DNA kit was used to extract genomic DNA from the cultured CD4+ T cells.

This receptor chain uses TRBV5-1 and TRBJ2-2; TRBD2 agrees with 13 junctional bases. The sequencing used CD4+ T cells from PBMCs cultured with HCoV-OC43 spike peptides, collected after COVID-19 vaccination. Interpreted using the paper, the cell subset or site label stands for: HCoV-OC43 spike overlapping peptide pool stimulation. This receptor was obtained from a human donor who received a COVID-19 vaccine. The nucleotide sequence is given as TGCGCCAGCAGCTCACGGACTAGCGGGAGCCTGGGGGAGCTGTTTTTT. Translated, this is CASSSRTSGSLGELFF.